Sequencing of this T cell receptor (beta chain) was carried out in a study of blood T cell repertoires in COVID-19. Seattle patients were enrolled during active infection and followed longitudinally. Germline values: CDR1 SGHRS, CDR2 YFSETQ. This CDR3 is 18 amino acids long. V was clipped by 4 bases and J by 2 bases; unmatched bases: 10. As handled by the study authors: Quantification of nucleated cells was approximated via reference gene primer amplification. TCRdb's table, derived via immunoSEQ multiplex PCR, lists solely in-frame clones and lacks some. That table gives V, J and clone size, and the DNA gave D and trimming. The data contain under 350,000 clones, about nine tenths of them singletons.

The chain joins TRBV5-1 to TRBJ2-5; TRBD2 agrees at 14 bases. Sequenced sample: peripheral blood. The origin of this receptor is a woman in her twenties or thirties with COVID-19, enrolled during active disease. As DNA, the CDR3 is TGCGCCAGCAGCCCCTCATCGACTAGCGGGGGGGGTCAAGAGACCCAGTACTTC. Translating gives CASSPSSTSGGGQETQYF.